The rows below give T cell receptor beta chains drawn from one sample of a study of blood T cell repertoires in COVID-19. This table comes from immunoSEQ multiplex PCR, and its TCRdb copy is limited to in-frame clones, with some not included. The sample has 61,000 or so clones, roughly 84% seen once. The sample consisted of peripheral blood. The receptors here all came from a woman in her seventies with acute or convalescent COVID-19. Both conserved end residues are part of each CDR3. A D gene is named only where the DNA matches it firmly. Rows may omit the clone size; those that give it use once, few, many or a size class.

V: TRBV2
size: -
D: -
J: TRBJ2-4
DNA: TGTGCCAGCAGAGTACAGGGTGCGGCCAAAAACATTCAGTACTTC
CDR3: CASRVQGAAKNIQYF

V: TRBV30
size: -
D: -
J: TRBJ2-5
DNA: TGTGCCTGGAGTAGTTTTGTGGGGGCATACGAGACCCAGTACTTC
CDR3: CAWSSFVGAYETQYF

V: TRBV19
size: -
D: -
J: TRBJ2-1
DNA: TGTGCCAGTAGTCTTGGCGGATTGGGGCGCGATGAGCAGTTCTTC
CDR3: CASSLGGLGRDEQFF

V: TRBV7-3
size: -
D: TRBD1
J: TRBJ1-2
DNA: TGTGCCAGCAGCTCGAGACCGGGACAGGACCAAGATGGCTACACCTTC
CDR3: CASSSRPGQDQDGYTF

V: TRBV9
size: -
D: TRBD1
J: TRBJ1-3
DNA: TGTGCCAGCAGCGTAAGGACAGGGGGATCCTCTGGAAACACCATATATTTT
CDR3: CASSVRTGGSSGNTIYF

V: TRBV2
size: -
D: TRBD1
J: TRBJ1-4
DNA: TGTGCCAGCTCTTACACAGGGGAAACTAATGAAAAACTGTTTTTT
CDR3: CASSYTGETNEKLFF

V: TRBV30
size: -
D: -
J: TRBJ1-6
DNA: TGTGCCTGGAGCCTCGGGTATAGGGGATCACCCCTCCACTTT
CDR3: CAWSLGYRGSPLHF

V: TRBV24-1
size: -
D: -
J: TRBJ1-5
DNA: TGTGCCACCAGTGACTCAACCTCCCAGTATAGCAATCAGCCCCAGCATTTT
CDR3: CATSDSTSQYSNQPQHF

V: TRBV12-2
size: few
D: -
J: TRBJ2-7
DNA: TGTGCAAGTCGCCACAGAACGGGGGACAGGGGGTACGAGCAGTACTTC
CDR3: CASRHRTGDRGYEQYF

V: TRBV4-3
size: -
D: TRBD2
J: TRBJ2-3
DNA: TGCGCCAGCAGCCAAGATTCTAGCGGATATAGCACAGATACGCAGTATTTT
CDR3: CASSQDSSGYSTDTQYF

V: TRBV5-8
size: -
D: TRBD1
J: TRBJ1-6
DNA: TGTGCCAGCAGTTATAATTCAGGGGGGAATTCACCCCTCCACTTT
CDR3: CASSYNSGGNSPLHF

V: TRBV15
size: once
D: -
J: TRBJ1-3
DNA: TGTGCCACCAGAGATGTAAGATGGGGCAACACCATATATTTT
CDR3: CATRDVRWGNTIYF

V: TRBV19
size: -
D: TRBD1
J: TRBJ1-2
DNA: TGTGCCAGTAGTATAACAGGGGGCTATGGCTACACCTTC
CDR3: CASSITGGYGYTF

V: TRBV18
size: once
D: -
J: TRBJ2-5
DNA: TGTGCCAGCTCACCATCCCTCGCGGTCAAAGAGACCCAGTACTTC
CDR3: CASSPSLAVKETQYF

V: TRBV19
size: -
D: -
J: TRBJ1-2
DNA: TGTGCCAGTACTCCAGACAGTACTAACTATGGCTACACCTTC
CDR3: CASTPDSTNYGYTF

V: TRBV15
size: -
D: -
J: TRBJ1-4
DNA: TGTGCCACCAGCAAACAGGATGCAACTAATGAAAAACTGTTTTTT
CDR3: CATSKQDATNEKLFF

V: TRBV10-1
size: -
D: -
J: TRBJ2-5
DNA: TGCGCCAGCAGAACAGGGTCCGCAGAGACCCAGTACTTC
CDR3: CASRTGSAETQYF

V: TRBV6-2/TRBV6-3
size: -
D: TRBD1
J: TRBJ2-5
DNA: TGTGCCAGCAGCAAAGGACAGGGGGCCGGGGAGACCCAGTACTTC
CDR3: CASSKGQGAGETQYF

V: TRBV5-1
size: -
D: TRBD2
J: TRBJ2-7
DNA: TGCGCCAGCAGCCCCGGGCCGGGAGGGGACACGGGAGCCTACGAGCAGTACTTC
CDR3: CASSPGPGGDTGAYEQYF

V: TRBV18
size: -
D: -
J: TRBJ1-1
DNA: TGTGCCAGCGACCGGGGGATCTCCGCCGAAGCTTTCTTT
CDR3: CASDRGISAEAFF

V: TRBV27
size: few
D: TRBD2
J: TRBJ2-1
DNA: TGTGCCAGCAGTTTACTGAGCGGGGGGGCCATAAATGAGCAGTTCTTC
CDR3: CASSLLSGGAINEQFF

V: TRBV5-1
size: once
D: -
J: TRBJ1-6
DNA: TGCGCCAGCAGCTTGGCAGGGCAAAGGGATTCACCCCTCCACTTT
CDR3: CASSLAGQRDSPLHF

V: TRBV2
size: -
D: TRBD1
J: TRBJ1-2
DNA: TGTGCCAGCAGTGGGACAGGCTATGGCTACACCTTC
CDR3: CASSGTGYGYTF

V: TRBV11-3
size: -
D: TRBD2
J: TRBJ2-7
DNA: TGTGCCAGCAGCCCGGCGGGGGGGTCCTACGAGCAGTACTTC
CDR3: CASSPAGGSYEQYF

V: TRBV19
size: -
D: -
J: TRBJ2-4
DNA: TGTGCCAGTAGTCCTCCAGGGGTAGGGAGAGCCAAAAACATTCAGTACTTC
CDR3: CASSPPGVGRAKNIQYF

V: TRBV2
size: -
D: TRBD1
J: TRBJ1-2
DNA: TGTGCCACCGCGGGACAGGGGGCTCGGTATGGCTACACCTTC
CDR3: CATAGQGARYGYTF

V: TRBV3-1/TRBV3-2
size: -
D: TRBD2
J: TRBJ2-1
DNA: TGTGCCAGCAGCCAAGTACCAGCGGGGGGGTGGGATGAGCAGTTCTTC
CDR3: CASSQVPAGGWDEQFF

V: TRBV30
size: -
D: TRBD1
J: TRBJ1-5
DNA: TGTGCCTGGAGCCGACAGGGGGGATCGCCCCAGCATTTT
CDR3: CAWSRQGGSPQHF

V: TRBV4-3
size: -
D: TRBD2
J: TRBJ2-3
DNA: TGCGCCAGCAGCCAACAAACGGGGGGGGGCCCCACAGATACGCAGTATTTT
CDR3: CASSQQTGGGPTDTQYF

V: TRBV13
size: -
D: TRBD2
J: TRBJ2-7
DNA: TGTGCCAGCAGCTTAGTCCTAAAAGCGGGGGGGCTCGACGAGCAGTACTTC
CDR3: CASSLVLKAGGLDEQYF

V: TRBV29-1
size: -
D: TRBD1
J: TRBJ2-7
DNA: TGCAGCGTTGTCCCGGGACAGGGGTATCTGGGCGAGCAGTACTTC
CDR3: CSVVPGQGYLGEQYF

V: TRBV5-1
size: -
D: TRBD1
J: TRBJ1-2
DNA: TGCGCCAGCCGCCGGGACAGCTTATATGGCTACACCTTC
CDR3: CASRRDSLYGYTF

V: TRBV6-1
size: -
D: -
J: TRBJ1-1
DNA: TGTGCCAGCAGTGAAGTACTAGGGAACACTGAAGCTTTCTTT
CDR3: CASSEVLGNTEAFF

V: TRBV6-2/TRBV6-3
size: -
D: -
J: TRBJ2-3
DNA: TGTGCCAGCAGTTACGGCCCTCTCGGGGATACGCAGTATTTT
CDR3: CASSYGPLGDTQYF

V: TRBV3-1/TRBV3-2
size: -
D: -
J: TRBJ1-1
DNA: TGTGCCAGCAGCCAATTCGACCAAGCGGCTGAAGCTTTCTTT
CDR3: CASSQFDQAAEAFF

V: TRBV6-5
size: -
D: -
J: TRBJ2-6
DNA: TGTGCCAGTAGACATGCGGGGGCCAACGTCCTGACTTTC
CDR3: CASRHAGANVLTF

V: TRBV28
size: -
D: TRBD1
J: TRBJ1-2
DNA: TGTGCCAGCAGTTCGACAGGGAGCTATGGCTACACCTTC
CDR3: CASSSTGSYGYTF

V: TRBV30
size: -
D: TRBD2
J: TRBJ2-7
DNA: TGTGCCTGGGGACTAGCGGTCCGCTACGAGCAGTACTTC
CDR3: CAWGLAVRYEQYF

V: TRBV11-2
size: -
D: -
J: TRBJ1-2
DNA: TGTGCCAGCAGCTTATCCGACAGAAGCGGCTACACCTTC
CDR3: CASSLSDRSGYTF

V: TRBV7-6
size: -
D: TRBD2
J: TRBJ2-7
DNA: TGTGCCAGCAGCTTAGCCGGGACTAGCGGGTTCTCCTACGAGCAGTACTTC
CDR3: CASSLAGTSGFSYEQYF

V: TRBV5-8
size: -
D: TRBD1
J: TRBJ1-5
DNA: TGTGCCAGCAGCTTGGACAGGGGGCTTGGTCAGCCCCAGCATTTT
CDR3: CASSLDRGLGQPQHF

V: TRBV7-9
size: -
D: -
J: TRBJ2-5
DNA: TGTGCCAGCAGCTTAGTACAGATTAGATACGCGGAGACCCAGTACTTC
CDR3: CASSLVQIRYAETQYF

V: TRBV6-5
size: -
D: -
J: TRBJ2-2
DNA: TGTGCCACCCCCGGGCGGGGCACCGGGGAGCTGTTTTTT
CDR3: CATPGRGTGELFF

V: TRBV10-3
size: -
D: TRBD1
J: TRBJ2-3
DNA: TGTGGAACCGGGACAGGGGCCTCGCCGAGCACAGATACGCAGTATTTT
CDR3: CGTGTGASPSTDTQYF

V: TRBV27
size: -
D: -
J: TRBJ1-6
DNA: TGTGCCAGCAGTTTTTGGCCCAAGGGGAATTCACCCCTCCACTTT
CDR3: CASSFWPKGNSPLHF

V: TRBV7-3
size: -
D: -
J: TRBJ1-2
DNA: TGTGCCGTCGTACATAACTATGGCTACACCTTC
CDR3: CAVVHNYGYTF